What follows is one TCR beta chain and its context. These data belong to a study of blood T cell repertoires in COVID-19. Across the whole study: Samples came from the United States, Italy and Spain, spanning acute and convalescent COVID-19.

Profiled with immunoSEQ multiplex PCR; TCRdb holds only in-frame clones, not every one. In the table there are approximately 250,000 clones, roughly 84% of which are singletons. CDR1 SGHRS and CDR2 YFSETQ come from the germline V gene. Trimming took off 0 bases at V and 0 bases at J, with 13 bases between the two ends. This CDR3 has 16 amino acids. Sequencing was done on a sample of peripheral blood. This TCR was sampled from a woman aged 40 to 55 who had recovered from COVID-19. The gene calls are TRBV5-1 and TRBJ2-7; perhaps TRBD2 as D (5 bases). The CDR3 loop is CASSLAPGKSSYEQYF. The CDR3 DNA reads TGCGCCAGCAGCTTGGCCCCGGGGAAGAGCTCCTACGAGCAGTACTTC.